Shown below are 4 T cell receptor beta chains from a single sample sequenced in a study of blood T cell repertoires in COVID-19. Some clones are missing from TCRdb's copy, which holds only in-frame ones; the method was immunoSEQ multiplex PCR. The sample records over 150,000 clones, 75% to 90% being singletons. The source material was peripheral blood. Receptors originate from a woman in her thirties or forties with COVID-19, enrolled during active disease.

V is TRBV27 and J is TRBJ1-1, with 7 nucleotides matching TRBD1. Trimming at V came to 2 bases and at J to 4 bases, leaving 10 bases not matched to a gene. Germline loops: CDR1 MNHEY, CDR2 SMNVEV (reference sequence). The CDR3 runs 16 residues. The CDR3 DNA sequence: TGTGCCAGCAGTTTAAGGGAGCAGGGGGTTCGCACTGAAGCTTTCTTT. The encoded protein is CASSLREQGVRTEAFF.

The chain joins TRBV3-1 (or the pseudogene TRBV3-2) to TRBJ2-2; D is undetermined. V shed 5 bases and J shed 6 bases, with 13 bases lying between them. The germline gives CDR1 LGHDT, CDR2 YNNKEL (reference sequence). This CDR3 contains 14 residues. The CDR3 DNA reads as TGTGCCAGCAGCTTCCTAGATTCGGCCGGGGAGCTGTTTTTT. As protein: CASSFLDSAGELFF.

The chain has TRBV7-2 and TRBJ2-1; D unclear. CDR1 and CDR2 from the germline V gene are SGHTA and FQGNSA. This CDR3 is built from 13 residues. Between the trimmed V and J ends, which lost 5 bases and 5 bases, there was a span of 10 bases. CDR3 in amino acids: CASSPFGHNEQFF. The CDR3 DNA reads as TGTGCCAGCAGCCCGTTTGGCCACAATGAGCAGTTCTTC.

V gene TRBV28 combines with J gene TRBJ1-4, with TRBD1 matching over 7 bases. This CDR3 region has 16 residues. Looked up from germline, CDR1 is MDHEN and CDR2 is SYDVKM. V trimming: 5 bases; J trimming: 7 bases; junction bases outside the gene matches: 13. The CDR3 bases are TGTGCCAGCAGTCCTAGACGACAGGGTATCGTTGAAAAACTGTTTTTT. Protein sequence: CASSPRRQGIVEKLFF.